Following are 10 T cell receptor beta chains from one sample sequenced in a study of blood T cell repertoires in COVID-19. The assay was immunoSEQ multiplex PCR, and TCRdb's table has in-frame clones only and misses some. The table has hundreds of thousands of clones, about nine tenths seen once. Input material: peripheral blood. All receptors derive from a man older than 75 with acute or convalescent COVID-19.

The chain couples TRBV7-9 to TRBJ2-7; TRBD2 matches at 8 bases. The ends lost 5 bases at V and 2 bases at J; junction bases unmatched: 8. From germline, CDR1 is SEHNR and CDR2 FQNEAQ (reference sequence). This CDR3 has 15 residues. The CDR3 region is CASSHPTSATYEQYF. CDR3 coding DNA: TGTGCCAGCAGCCACCCGACTAGCGCTACCTACGAGCAGTACTTC.

This rearrangement joins TRBV7-2 to TRBJ1-6, with 8 bases lining up with TRBD1. This CDR3 contains 14 residues. The junction had 5 bases not matched to a gene; V was cut back by 3 bases and J by 10 bases. CDR1 and CDR2 (germline): SGHTA, FQGNSA. CDR3 DNA sequence: TGTGCCAGCAGCTTTGACAGGGGAAAATCACCCCTCCACTTT. It specifies CASSFDRGKSPLHF. The full variable domain, in which reference TRBV7-2 and TRBJ1-6 provide the parts outside the CDR3, is GAGVSQSPSNKVTEKGKDVELRCDPISGHTALYWYRQSLGQGLEFLIYFQGNSAPDKSGLPSDRFSAERTGGSVSTLTIQRTQQEDSAVYLCASSFDRGKSPLHFGNGTRLTVT.

With respect to this clone: Other DNA sequences of this sample code for an identical CDR3. The J gene is TRBJ2-5, the V gene TRBV12-3 or TRBV12-4; D not certain. Trimming cost V 8 bases and J 4 bases, with 5 bases left between them. This CDR3 is built from 10 residues. For the CDR3, the DNA is TGTGCCAGCGGCGGAGAGACCCAGTACTTC. Translation gives CASGGETQYF.

V is TRBV28 and J is TRBJ2-4, with D possibly TRBD2 on 5 matching bases. V lost 4 bases, J lost 3 bases, and 16 bases lay in between. Germline CDR1 and CDR2: MDHEN and SYDVKM. CDR3 length: 16 residues. The DNA of the CDR3 is TGTGCCAGCAGTTCTAGCTCTGCTCAAGACAAAAACATTCAGTACTTC. Its translation: CASSSSSAQDKNIQYF.

This chain uses TRBV7-9 with TRBJ1-1; maybe TRBD1 (6 bases). CDR3 length equals 14 residues. The V gene lost 3 bases and the J gene lost 4 bases, with 12 bases spanning the gap. Germline V gene lookup returns CDR1 SEHNR and CDR2 FQNEAQ (reference sequence). The CDR3 protein is CASSFDTGSTEAFF. In DNA, the CDR3 is TGTGCCAGCAGCTTCGATACAGGGTCCACTGAAGCTTTCTTT.

V usage is TRBV12-5 and J usage is TRBJ2-1; 15 bases match TRBD2. From germline, CDR1 is LGHNT and CDR2 FRNRAP. The junction had 24 bases not matched to a gene; V was cut back by 0 bases and J by 9 bases. This CDR3 is built from 23 residues. This CDR3 reads CASGLVSPPEGTSGRWGLVEQFF. CDR3 DNA: TGTGCTAGTGGTTTGGTGTCCCCTCCGGAGGGGACTAGCGGGAGGTGGGGGTTGGTTGAGCAGTTCTTC.

This chain uses TRBV10-3 with TRBJ1-2, with D perhaps matching TRBD1 (6 bases). The CDR3 is 14 amino acids. Germline V gene data show CDR1 as ENHRY and CDR2 as SYGVKD. Trimming cost V 6 bases and J 0 bases, with 11 bases left between them. This CDR3 is CAISDGQSNYGYTF. The CDR3 DNA follows: TGTGCCATCAGCGACGGACAGTCTAACTATGGCTACACCTTC.

V is TRBV6-5 and J is TRBJ2-3; D is perhaps TRBD2 (5 bases). Germline-derived CDR1 and CDR2 are MNHEY and SVGAGI. The CDR3 is 14 residues long. V lost 0 bases and J 5 bases, leaving 9 bases between the germline ends. CDR3 sequence: CASSYSRDGDTQYF. The CDR3 nucleotides read TGTGCCAGCAGTTACTCGAGGGATGGAGATACGCAGTATTTT.

The rearrangement joins TRBV9 to TRBJ2-1; TRBD2 agrees at 14 bases. The junction had 6 bases not matched to a gene; V was cut back by 3 bases and J by 13 bases. This CDR3 is built from 14 residues. In germline, CDR1 is SGDLS, CDR2 YYNGEE. CDR3 amino acids: CASSEPGLAGAQFF. The CDR3 nucleotides read TGTGCCAGCAGCGAGCCGGGACTAGCGGGGGCACAGTTCTTC.

The rearrangement uses TRBV7-6 and TRBJ2-5; possibly TRBD2 for D (5 bases). Germline lookup yields CDR1 SGHVS and CDR2 FNYEAQ. V was shortened by 1 base and J by 1 base, with 7 bases between the two germline ends. The CDR3 sequence is 14 residues long. CDR3 loop: CASSLVRGQETQYF. CDR3 coding DNA: TGTGCCAGCAGCTTAGTCCGGGGCCAAGAGACCCAGTACTTC.